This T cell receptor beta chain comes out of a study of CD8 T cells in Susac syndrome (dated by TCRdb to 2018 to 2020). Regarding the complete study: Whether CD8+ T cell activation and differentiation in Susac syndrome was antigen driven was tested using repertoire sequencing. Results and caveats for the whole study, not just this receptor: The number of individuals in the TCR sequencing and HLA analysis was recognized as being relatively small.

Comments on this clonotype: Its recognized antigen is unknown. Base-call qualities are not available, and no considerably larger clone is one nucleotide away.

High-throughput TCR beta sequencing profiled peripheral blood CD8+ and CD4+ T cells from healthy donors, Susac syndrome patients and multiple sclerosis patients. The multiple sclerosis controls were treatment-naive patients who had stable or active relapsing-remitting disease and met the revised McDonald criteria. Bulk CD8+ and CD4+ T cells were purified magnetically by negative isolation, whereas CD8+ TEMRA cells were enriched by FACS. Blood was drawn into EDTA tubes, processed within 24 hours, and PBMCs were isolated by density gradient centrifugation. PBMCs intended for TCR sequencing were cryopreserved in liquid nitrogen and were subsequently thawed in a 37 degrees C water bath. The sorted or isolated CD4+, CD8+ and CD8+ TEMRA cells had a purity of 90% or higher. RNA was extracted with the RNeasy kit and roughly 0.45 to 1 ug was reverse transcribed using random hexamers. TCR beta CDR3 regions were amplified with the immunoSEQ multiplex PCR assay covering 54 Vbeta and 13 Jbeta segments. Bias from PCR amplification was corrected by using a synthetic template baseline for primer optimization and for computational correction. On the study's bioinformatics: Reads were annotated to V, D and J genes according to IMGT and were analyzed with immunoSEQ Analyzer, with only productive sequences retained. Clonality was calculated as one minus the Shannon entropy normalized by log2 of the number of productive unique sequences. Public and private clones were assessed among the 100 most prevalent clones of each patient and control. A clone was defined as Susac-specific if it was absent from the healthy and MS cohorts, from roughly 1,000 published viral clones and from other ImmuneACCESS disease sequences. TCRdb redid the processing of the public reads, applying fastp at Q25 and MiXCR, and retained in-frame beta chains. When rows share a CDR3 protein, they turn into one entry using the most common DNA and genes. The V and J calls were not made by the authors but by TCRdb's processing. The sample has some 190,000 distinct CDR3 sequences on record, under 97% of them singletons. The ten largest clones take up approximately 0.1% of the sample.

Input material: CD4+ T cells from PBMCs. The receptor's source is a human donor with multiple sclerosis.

In nucleotides, the sequence is TGCGCCAGCAGCCAAGATCCCGGGACAGCCAAAAACATTCAGTACTTC. This is translated as CASSQDPGTAKNIQYF. This sequence uses TRBV4-3 and TRBJ2-4; the D element could tentatively be TRBD1 or TRBD2, as 5 bases agree for each. From cysteine to phenylalanine, the CDR3 is 16 amino acids long. The read is trimmed to its CDR3 DNA, 48 bases read in frame from base 1. V is shortened by 0 bases, J by 0 bases, and the region joining them spans 9 bases. In the germline V gene, CDR1 corresponds to LGHNA and CDR2 to YSLEER.